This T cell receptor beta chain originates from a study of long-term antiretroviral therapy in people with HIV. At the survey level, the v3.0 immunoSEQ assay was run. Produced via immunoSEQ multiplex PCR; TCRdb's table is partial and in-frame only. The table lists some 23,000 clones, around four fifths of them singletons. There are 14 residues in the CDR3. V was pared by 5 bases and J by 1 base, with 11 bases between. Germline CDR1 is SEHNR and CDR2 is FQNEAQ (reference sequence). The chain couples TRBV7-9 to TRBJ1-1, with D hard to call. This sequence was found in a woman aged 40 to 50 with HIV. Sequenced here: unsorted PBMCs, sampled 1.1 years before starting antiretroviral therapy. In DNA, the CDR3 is TGTGCCAGCAGCGTATCTACTCAGAACACTGAAGCTTTCTTT. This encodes CASSVSTQNTEAFF.